The entry below describes one TCR beta chain. Its specificity is unknown. The data were taken from a study of Ad26.COV2.S vaccination and SARS-CoV-2 variants. Study results and caveats: Measurements of TCR breadth and depth may have given underestimates of the total T cell responses. Non-spike TCR breadth was similar in vaccine and placebo recipients.

The treatment here: about 20 received Ad26.COV2.S at low or high dose, single or two shots; about 5 received placebo; per-sample allocation not given. Specimens were obtained on day 63 following the first vaccine or placebo injection. Built on an Ad26 vector, the vaccine expressed Wuhan-strain SARS-CoV-2 spike. Clones were read by immunoSEQ multiplex PCR, and TCRdb kept only the in-frame ones, dropping some. The repertoire holds about 350,000 clones, with about 86% as singletons. V was clipped by 2 bases and J by 6 bases, with 11 bases between them. CDR3 length: 14 amino acids. The germline gives CDR1 SGHVS, CDR2 FQNEAQ.

This receptor was identified in a person between 18 and 60 years old who received the Ad26.COV2.S COVID-19 vaccine or a placebo. V and J are TRBV7-8 and TRBJ1-5, with a tentative D call TRBD1 (6 bases). The sample here was peripheral blood, taken in a trial of Ad26.COV2.S vaccine versus placebo. Here the CDR3 reads CASSLPGVGQPQHF. CDR3 nucleotides: TGTGCCAGCAGCTTACCAGGGGTGGGTCAGCCCCAGCATTTT. Complete variable domain (other parts from reference TRBV7-8 and TRBJ1-5): GAGVSQSPRYKVAKRGQDVALRCDPISGHVSLFWYQQALGQGPEFLTYFQNEAQLDKSGLPSDRFFAERPEGSVSTLKIQRTQQEDSAVYLCASSLPGVGQPQHFGDGTRLSIL.